This T cell receptor (beta chain) was recorded in a study of blood T cell repertoires in COVID-19. The CDR3 extends over 14 amino acids. The germline V gene encodes CDR1 SGHRS and CDR2 YFSETQ. Trimming shortened V by 0 bases and J by 3 bases, and 7 bases separated the two germline ends. Repertoires were generated with immunoSEQ multiplex PCR, while TCRdb's copy carries only in-frame clones and drops some. This sample has 140,000 to 150,000 clones, with around nine tenths found just once. The V call is TRBV5-1, the J call TRBJ1-5; maybe TRBD1 (6 bases). The sequence was collected from a woman aged 45-60 years with acute or convalescent COVID-19. The sample consisted of peripheral blood. CDR3 sequence reads: CASSLGDNNQPQHF. The DNA of the CDR3 is TGCGCCAGCAGCTTGGGGGACAACAATCAGCCCCAGCATTTT.